This TCR beta chain was documented in a study of cytomegalovirus exposure and HLA in healthy donors. Looking at the study overall: It was reported in a later analysis that the same platform had been used for the 120 or so validation repertoires as for the 666 first-cohort repertoires. Whole-study results and caveats: In the roughly 130 validation repertoires, a later analysis found that first-cohort TCR clusters tended to co-occur. In vitro testing confirmed a few CMV-associated chains as specific for CMV antigens.

Profiling relied on immunoSEQ multiplex PCR, and the TCRdb table lists in-frame clones only, not all of them. The sample records some 60,000 clones, approximately 96% being singletons. Notes on this clone: No antigen is known for it.

This receptor was obtained from a man aged 18 to 30 in good health and CMV-seronegative. Sequencing was performed on PBMCs.

CDR3 in amino acids: CASSSGSTGELFF. CDR3 nucleotide sequence: TGTGCCAGCAGTAGCGGGAGCACCGGGGAGCTGTTTTTT. The chain has TRBV6-4 and TRBJ2-2; 8 positions agree with TRBD2. Germline CDR1 MRHNA, CDR2 SNTAGT. Unmatched junction bases numbered 0, after V lost 5 bases and J lost 4 bases. The CDR3 totals 13 residues.